What follows are 16 T cell receptor beta chains derived from one specimen sequenced in a study of CD8+CD57+ T cells in acquired aplastic anemia. Patients selected for sequencing had displayed CD8+CD57+ cell expansion by flow cytometry. The TCR beta profiling, which covered VDJ combination and CDR3 sequence, was carried out using genomic DNA as the template. TCRdb re-called the reads through MiXCR, storing one row per CDR3 protein. The repertoire consists of roughly 180,000 distinct CDR3 sequences, with 63% occurring once and the leading ten covering about 42%. The sample consisted of sorted CD4+, CD8+, or CD8+CD57+ T cells (not recorded which) from PBMCs. The source is a human donor with aplastic anemia.

The chain couples TRBV2 to TRBJ1-4, with D tentatively TRBD1 (6 bases). Trimming shortened V by 8 bases and J by 7 bases, and 17 bases separated the two germline ends. Germline V lookup: CDR1 SNHLY, CDR2 FYNNEI. The length of the CDR3 is 14 residues. CDR3 in amino acids: CASGGGEGIEKLFF. CDR3 in DNA: TGTGCCAGCGGGGGGGGCGAAGGTATTGAAAAACTGTTTTTT.

The J gene is TRBJ2-1, the V gene TRBV7-9; D uncertain. Germline V CDR1 and CDR2: SEHNR, FQNEAQ (reference sequence). The CDR3 loop spans 16 amino acids. The V gene lost 2 bases and the J gene lost 3 bases, with 14 bases spanning the gap. The CDR3 sequence is CASSLLLVTDYNEQFF. The CDR3 DNA reads TGTGCCAGCAGCTTATTGCTTGTAACGGACTACAATGAGCAGTTCTTC.

The rearrangement uses TRBV9 and TRBJ2-5; D may be TRBD2 (6 bases). CDR1 SGDLS and CDR2 YYNGEE come from the germline V gene. Trimming took off 4 bases at V and 5 bases at J, with 12 bases between the two ends. The CDR3 length is 13 residues. CDR3 residues: CASSLGGEETQYF. The CDR3 nucleotides are TGTGCCAGCAGCTTGGGAGGTGAGGAGACCCAGTACTTC. The whole variable domain, filled in from reference TRBV9 and TRBJ2-5, reads DSGVTQTPKHLITATGQRVTLRCSPRSGDLSVYWYQQSLDQGLQFLIQYYNGEERAKGNILERFSAQQFPDLHSELNLSSLELGDSALYFCASSLGGEETQYFGPGTRLLVL.

The rearrangement uses TRBV9 and TRBJ2-1, with D hard to call. Germline lookup yields CDR1 SGDLS and CDR2 YYNGEE. This CDR3 has 12 residues. The V gene lost 3 bases and the J gene lost 4 bases, with 5 bases spanning the gap. The CDR3 here is CASSDEYNEQFF. The DNA of the CDR3 is TGTGCCAGCAGCGACGAATACAATGAGCAGTTCTTC.

This clonotype was observed many times. The rearrangement joins TRBV27 to TRBJ1-1, with a weak D call TRBD1 (5 bases). V lost 6 bases and J 5 bases, leaving 16 bases between the germline ends. This CDR3 is 14 amino acids long. CDR1 and CDR2 (germline): MNHEY, SMNVEV (reference sequence). The DNA for the CDR3 is TGTGCCAGCAGACCGGGACTCACCCGGACTGAAGCTTTCTTT. Encoded protein: CASRPGLTRTEAFF.

There are many counts of this clonotype. The chain carries TRBV15 and TRBJ1-3, with a tentative D call TRBD1 (5 bases). The CDR3 is 14 residues long. The V end was cut by 8 bases, the J end by 0 bases, with 11 bases between. Germline V gene lookup returns CDR1 LNHNV and CDR2 YYDKDF (reference sequence). CDR3: CATARAASGNTIYF. The DNA for the CDR3 is TGTGCCACCGCCAGGGCAGCCTCTGGAAACACCATATATTTT. Based on the CDR3 plus reference TRBV15 and TRBJ1-3, the full variable domain is DAMVIQNPRYQVTQFGKPVTLSCSQTLNHNVMYWYQQKSSQAPKLLFHYYDKDFNNEADTPDNFQSRRPNTSFCFLDIRSPGLGDTAMYLCATARAASGNTIYFGEGSWLTVV.

The V and J genes are TRBV12-3 or TRBV12-4 and TRBJ1-1; D gene uncertain. The CDR3 has 14 amino acids. Trimming stripped 4 bases from V and 1 base from J, with 10 bases between. In DNA form, the CDR3 reads TGTGCCAGCAGTTACTACACAGAGAACACTGAAGCTTTCTTT. Its translation is CASSYYTENTEAFF.

This chain connects TRBV24-1 to TRBJ1-1, with D maybe TRBD1 (5 bases). Germline CDR1 is KGHDR and CDR2 is SFDVKD. Trimming shortened V by 5 bases and J by 8 bases, and 17 bases separated the two germline ends. The CDR3 runs 14 residues. The CDR3 sequence is CATSVGDHQYEAFF. The CDR3 DNA is TGTGCCACCAGTGTGGGGGATCATCAGTACGAAGCTTTCTTT.

This clonotype came up once. This sequence joins TRBV19 and TRBJ1-1; D not certain. Trimming stripped 2 bases from V and 1 base from J, with 8 bases between. This CDR3 has 14 amino acids. Germline V lookup: CDR1 LNHDA, CDR2 SQIVND (reference sequence). The CDR3: CASSISAANTEAFF. The CDR3 DNA is TGTGCCAGTAGTATAAGCGCAGCGAACACTGAAGCTTTCTTT.

V and J are TRBV20-1 and TRBJ1-2, with D maybe TRBD1 (5 bases). This CDR3 has 16 residues. The ends were cut back, 0 bases at V and 4 bases at J, with 18 bases in the middle. CDR1 is DFQATT and CDR2 is SNEGSKA in the germline V gene (reference sequence). The chain's CDR3 is CSARDFIQGSSYGYTF. The DNA of the CDR3 is TGCAGTGCTAGAGATTTCATTCAGGGATCGAGCTATGGCTACACCTTC.

This clonotype has just a few counts. The gene calls are TRBV9 and TRBJ2-1, with TRBD2 matching over 7 bases. The germline V gene has CDR1 SGDLS and CDR2 YYNGEE. Trimming at V came to 4 bases and at J to 6 bases, leaving 10 bases not matched to a gene. The CDR3 has 15 residues. The CDR3 coding sequence is TGTGCCAGCAGCTGGGACTACCCCAGTGGCAATGAGCAGTTCTTC. This encodes CASSWDYPSGNEQFF. Variable domain in full (rest from reference TRBV9 and TRBJ2-1): DSGVTQTPKHLITATGQRVTLRCSPRSGDLSVYWYQQSLDQGLQFLIQYYNGEERAKGNILERFSAQQFPDLHSELNLSSLELGDSALYFCASSWDYPSGNEQFFGPGTRLTVL.

Notes on this clonotype: One base away lies a much larger clone, so this may be a sequencing read error. The chain combines TRBV6-5 with TRBJ2-7; 7 bases are shared with TRBD1. CDR3 size: 19 residues. The germline V gene encodes CDR1 MNHEY and CDR2 SVGAGI. In nucleotides, the CDR3 is TGTGCCAACCCGCTTACTTCAATTTCCGGGACAGATGAGTCCTACGAGCGGTACTTC. Translated: CANPLTSISGTDESYERYF.

The table lists this clonotype with many counts. This chain joins TRBV12-3 or TRBV12-4 and TRBJ1-6; D is unresolved. Trimming took off 2 bases at V and 7 bases at J, with 9 bases between the two ends. The CDR3 sequence is 14 residues long. In nucleotides, the CDR3 is TGTGCCAGCAGTTTACGGCAGGCCAATTCACCCCTCCACTTT. This codes for CASSLRQANSPLHF.

The CDR3 nucleotides are TGTGCCAGCAGCTTAGAGCCAGGGGCCGCGAACACTGAAGCTTTCTTT. This translates into CASSLEPGAANTEAFF. This rearrangement joins TRBV7-9 to TRBJ1-1; maybe TRBD1 (6 bases). Trimming stripped 1 base from V and 1 base from J, with 13 bases between. CDR1 SEHNR and CDR2 FQNEAQ come from the germline V gene (reference sequence). The CDR3 is made up of 16 amino acids.

The table lists this clonotype with many counts. The genes are TRBV6-2 or TRBV6-3 and TRBJ1-5, with TRBD1 as a possible D gene (5 bases). The CDR3 sequence is 14 residues long. The V end was cut by 6 bases, the J end by 7 bases, with 16 bases between. Germline lookup yields CDR1 MNHEY and CDR2 SVGEGT. The CDR3 spells CASSLGTPNQPQHF. DNA of the CDR3: TGTGCCAGCAGCCTCGGGACCCCCAACCAGCCCCAGCATTTT.

The chain carries TRBV10-2 and TRBJ1-1, with D hard to call. V was trimmed by 3 bases and J by 7 bases, leaving 6 bases between them. CDR1 and CDR2 from the germline V gene are WSHSY and SAAADI. The CDR3 is 11 amino acids. The CDR3, as DNA: TGCGCCAGCAGTGACGTTATTGAAGCTTTCTTT. This sequence encodes CASSDVIEAFF.